These 13 T cell receptor beta chains share one sample of origin, sequenced in a study of blood T cell repertoires in COVID-19. TCRdb's copy holds only in-frame clones and misses some; the assay was immunoSEQ multiplex PCR. The table lists around 230,000 clones, roughly 88% of them singletons. The sample consisted of peripheral blood. The receptors were gathered from a man aged 25-40 years who had recovered from COVID-19.

The V gene is TRBV6-2 or TRBV6-3, the J gene TRBJ2-7; 8 bases line up with TRBD1. The germline V gene has CDR1 MNHEY and CDR2 SVGEGT. CDR3 length equals 15 residues. Unmatched junction bases numbered 6, after V lost 2 bases and J lost 3 bases. In DNA form, the CDR3 reads TGTGCCAGCAGTTACGGGCTCAGGGGGCTCTACGAGCAGTACTTC. This gives the protein CASSYGLRGLYEQYF.

The gene calls are TRBV5-4 and TRBJ1-2; D is unresolved. Germline V gene data show CDR1 as SGHNT and CDR2 as YYREEE (reference sequence). The V gene lost 6 bases and the J gene lost 4 bases, with 10 bases spanning the gap. CDR3 size: 12 residues. CDR3: CASTGSGYGYTF. The CDR3 coding sequence is TGTGCCAGCACCGGGTCTGGCTATGGCTACACCTTC.

The chain is built from TRBV7-8 and TRBJ1-5, with 7 bases that match TRBD1. V was clipped by 3 bases and J by 7 bases; unmatched bases: 3. The V gene's germline CDR1 is SGHVS and CDR2 FQNEAQ. This CDR3 has 13 residues. The CDR3 DNA follows: TGTGCCAGCAGCTTTTCAGGGGGGCAGCCCCAGCATTTT. Translated, it gives CASSFSGGQPQHF.

V usage is TRBV7-9 and J usage is TRBJ2-7, with TRBD1 matching over 9 bases. Losses at the gene ends were 4 bases for V and 2 bases for J; bases not matched to a gene: 6. CDR1 and CDR2 from the germline V gene are SEHNR and FQNEAQ (reference sequence). This CDR3 contains 15 residues. The CDR3 DNA reads as TGTGCCAGCAGCTCCGACAGGGGGAGTGCCTACGAGCAGTACTTC. Amino acids: CASSSDRGSAYEQYF.

The chain employs TRBV5-6 and TRBJ1-2, with 11 positions matching TRBD1. The germline V gene encodes CDR1 SGHDT and CDR2 YYEEEE. There are 16 residues in the CDR3. After removal of 0 bases from V and 2 bases from J, the junction contained 3 bases not matched to a gene. In nucleotides, the CDR3 is TGTGCCAGCAGCTTGGGGACAGGGGGCGTAAACTATGGCTACACCTTC. Translation gives CASSLGTGGVNYGYTF.

V usage is TRBV4-1 and J usage is TRBJ2-3; 9 bases match TRBD2. The J segment lost 4 bases and the V segment lost 0 bases, leaving 5 bases of the junction unmatched. There are 16 residues in the CDR3. Germline loops: CDR1 MGHRA, CDR2 YSYEKL. The CDR3 DNA sequence: TGCGCCAGCAGCCAAGATATGGAGCGGGGGGCAGATACGCAGTATTTT. It yields the protein CASSQDMERGADTQYF.

The V and J genes are TRBV6-6 and TRBJ2-7; D may be TRBD2 (6 bases). The CDR3 runs 14 residues. CDR1 and CDR2 (germline): MNHNY, SVGAGI (reference sequence). The V end was cut by 7 bases, the J end by 5 bases, with 18 bases between. The CDR3: CASTGRARINEQYF. Written as DNA, the CDR3 is TGTGCCAGCACCGGGAGAGCGCGTATTAACGAGCAGTACTTC.

Remarks on this clone: The same CDR3 can be traced to other DNA sequences in this sample. This chain connects TRBV11-2 to TRBJ1-1, with D perhaps TRBD1 (6 bases). Trimming stripped 4 bases from V and 1 base from J, with 7 bases between. The CDR3 is made up of 13 amino acids. The V gene's germline CDR1 is SGHAT and CDR2 FQNNGV. The CDR3 DNA reads TGTGCCAGCAGCTCGGACAGGAACACTGAAGCTTTCTTT. It yields the protein CASSSDRNTEAFF.

A single count supports this clone. V usage is TRBV30 and J usage is TRBJ1-4; D may be TRBD1 (5 bases). This CDR3 has 15 residues. Trimming stripped 0 bases from V and 7 bases from J, with 15 bases between. Looked up from germline, CDR1 is GTSNPN and CDR2 is SVGIG (reference sequence). DNA of the CDR3: TGTGCCTGGAGTGTCGCGGGGGGGAGGAGTGAAAAACTGTTTTTT. Protein sequence: CAWSVAGGRSEKLFF.

This rearrangement joins TRBV5-1 to TRBJ2-5; D perhaps matches TRBD2 (6 bases). The CDR3 runs 12 residues. The germline V gene encodes CDR1 SGHRS and CDR2 YFSETQ. V gave up 7 bases and J gave up 3 bases, with 10 bases separating them. The CDR3 sequence is CASFREEETQYF. The CDR3, as DNA: TGCGCCAGCTTTAGGGAGGAAGAGACCCAGTACTTC. Full variable domain (remainder filled in from reference TRBV5-1 and TRBJ2-5): KAGVTQTPRYLIKTRGQQVTLSCSPISGHRSVSWYQQTPGQGLQFLFEYFSETQRNKGNFPGRFSGRQFSNSRSEMNVSTLELGDSALYLCASFREEETQYFGPGTRLLVL.

The chain joins TRBV5-1 to TRBJ1-1; 8 nucleotides line up with TRBD1. Germline V lookup: CDR1 SGHRS, CDR2 YFSETQ. The length of the CDR3 is 14 residues. Losses at the gene ends were 0 bases for V and 7 bases for J; bases not matched to a gene: 5. CDR3 loop: CASSLGGQALEAFF. CDR3 coding DNA: TGCGCCAGCAGCTTGGGGGGACAGGCGCTTGAAGCTTTCTTT.

This chain uses TRBV6-5 with TRBJ1-4, with D possibly being TRBD1 (6 bases). The germline V gene encodes CDR1 MNHEY and CDR2 SVGAGI. The CDR3 consists of 15 residues. The ends were cut back, 6 bases at V and 7 bases at J, with 18 bases in the middle. The CDR3 DNA reads as TGTGCCAGCAGGATTGGCGGGGGGGCGCCTGAAAAACTGTTTTTT. Translated, it gives CASRIGGGAPEKLFF.

The V and J genes are TRBV2 and TRBJ2-7, with a weak D call TRBD2 (6 bases). Germline CDR1 is SNHLY and CDR2 is FYNNEI. The CDR3 is 13 amino acids. With 3 bases removed from V and 6 bases from J, the gap between germline ends came to 12 bases. The DNA for the CDR3 is TGTGCCAGCAGTGAGCTTACTAGCAGCGAGCAGTACTTC. Amino acid sequence: CASSELTSSEQYF.